The 27 T cell receptor beta chains below were found in one sample sequenced in a study of CXCR3-negative and CXCR3-positive naive CD8 T cells. Preparation of TRB cDNA libraries relied on 5' RACE carrying UMI labels. For each CDR3 protein, TCRdb gives one entry from its re-call of the 5' RACE reads, without DNA. Here the sample table reports 100,000 to 150,000 distinct CDR3 sequences. Input material: naive CXCR3- CD8+ T cells from blood. Described subset: CD45RO-CCR7+CD27+CD95- naive CD8+ T cells lacking CXCR3 (TNR3-). The receptors shown here come from a human donor in good health. Some clones in this sample may be carry-over from other donors' samples.

The chain carries TRBV12-5 and TRBJ2-6. CDR1 and CDR2 (germline): LGHNT, FRNRAP. This CDR3 has 12 amino acids. The CDR3 reads CASGLGPDVLTF.

This chain joins TRBV28 and TRBJ2-7; TCRdb names TRBD2, which stays unverified in the absence of DNA. In germline, CDR1 is MDHEN, CDR2 SYDVKM. The CDR3 extends over 15 amino acids. CDR3 protein: CASSSVGLGVGEQYF.

The gene calls are TRBV5-1 and TRBJ1-1; the D gene TCRdb calls, TRBD1, cannot be checked with no DNA. The CDR3 length is 13 residues. The germline V gene encodes CDR1 SGHRS and CDR2 YFSETQ. The CDR3 sequence is CASSARGLAEAFF.

The chain carries TRBV15 and TRBJ2-1; TCRdb indicates TRBD2, and absent DNA this call remains unverified. Germline V gene lookup returns CDR1 LNHNV and CDR2 YYDKDF (reference sequence). This CDR3 spans 14 amino acids. This CDR3 reads CATSRSGTYNEQFF.

This sequence joins TRBV14 and TRBJ2-1; with no DNA, the TCRdb D assignment of TRBD2 cannot be verified. Germline CDR1 SGHDN, CDR2 FVKESK. The CDR3 extends over 14 amino acids. The CDR3 spells CASSNQAGHNEQFF.

J is TRBJ1-1 and V is TRBV7-3. This CDR3 is 16 amino acids long. Germline values: CDR1 SGHTA, CDR2 FQGTGA. CDR3 sequence reads: CASRPVFKVYDTEAFF. Supplemented by reference TRBV7-3 and TRBJ1-1, the full variable domain reads GAGVSQTPSNKVTEKGKYVELRCDPISGHTALYWYRQSLGQGPEFLIYFQGTGAADDSGLPNDRFFAVRPEGSVSTLKIQRTERGDSAVYLCASRPVFKVYDTEAFFGQGTRLTVV.

The CDR3 loop is CASSIGLAGANEQFF. The rearrangement joins TRBV19 to TRBJ2-1; TCRdb proposes TRBD2, but this gene call is untestable without DNA. The CDR3 runs 15 residues. Per the germline V gene, CDR1 is LNHDA and CDR2 is SQIVND (reference sequence).

The chain joins TRBV2 to TRBJ2-3; TCRdb picks TRBD1, but there is no DNA to check that call. There are 12 residues in the CDR3. Germline V CDR1 and CDR2: SNHLY, FYNNEI. The CDR3 loop reads CASSGTPRPQYF.

The chain uses TRBV11-2 and TRBJ2-1; the D gene TCRdb calls, TRBD2, cannot be checked with no DNA. The CDR3 sequence is 13 residues long. From germline, CDR1 is SGHAT and CDR2 FQNNGV. CDR3 protein: CASSLGVSGEQFF.

The gene calls are TRBV4-1 and TRBJ2-1. This CDR3 contains 15 residues. Germline V gene lookup returns CDR1 MGHRA and CDR2 YSYEKL. The CDR3 reads CASSQIVGSYNEQFF.

The J gene is TRBJ2-7, the V gene TRBV12-3 or TRBV12-4; TCRdb's D gene call, TRBD1, goes unchecked for lack of DNA. The CDR3 length is 12 residues. CDR3 in amino acids: CASSPLAYEQYF.

V usage is TRBV20-1 and J usage is TRBJ2-7; TCRdb calls TRBD2, which cannot be checked without DNA. The CDR3 has 14 residues. Per the germline V gene, CDR1 is DFQATT and CDR2 is SNEGSKA (reference sequence). The chain's CDR3 is CSASGPLNSYEQYF.

The chain carries TRBV4-1 and TRBJ2-7; TCRdb returns TRBD1, unconfirmable since there is no DNA. Germline V lookup: CDR1 MGHRA, CDR2 YSYEKL. This CDR3 comprises 15 residues. The CDR3 is CASSPEGQASYEQYF.

The V gene is TRBV20-1, the J gene TRBJ2-1; TCRdb selects TRBD2, and the lack of DNA leaves this call unchecked. Per germline, CDR1 DFQATT and CDR2 SNEGSKA (reference sequence). The CDR3 totals 18 residues. CDR3 in amino acids: CSASLGTSGTGLNNEQFF.

V and J are TRBV29-1 and TRBJ1-1; checking the TCRdb D call of TRBD1 is not possible without DNA. The germline V gene has CDR1 SQVTM and CDR2 ANQGSEA. CDR3 length: 13 residues. CDR3 loop: CSAEMGIGAEAFF.

V is TRBV15 and J is TRBJ2-1; TCRdb returns TRBD2, unconfirmable since there is no DNA. CDR1 and CDR2 (germline): LNHNV, YYDKDF (reference sequence). CDR3 length: 14 residues. The CDR3 loop is CATSGSPDYNEQFF.

The chain couples TRBV12-3 or TRBV12-4 to TRBJ2-5; the D call of TRBD2 rests on TCRdb alone, since no DNA is present to check it. This CDR3 comprises 14 residues. This chain's CDR3 is CASSFILGGETQYF.

The chain joins TRBV7-2 to TRBJ2-3; TCRdb reports TRBD2, a call that lacks DNA to check it against. The germline V gene has CDR1 SGHTA and CDR2 FQGNSA. The CDR3 has 18 residues. CDR3 residues: CASSSPALAGAHTDTQYF.

This chain connects TRBV20-1 to TRBJ2-3; the D call of TRBD2 rests on TCRdb alone, since no DNA is present to check it. This CDR3 is 16 amino acids long. The V gene's germline CDR1 is DFQATT and CDR2 SNEGSKA (reference sequence). CDR3 residues: CSASKGLAGARDTQYF.

The chain couples TRBV9 to TRBJ2-7; TCRdb's D call of TRBD2 is untestable without DNA. CDR1 is SGDLS, CDR2 YYNGEE, per germline. The CDR3 loop spans 15 amino acids. This CDR3 reads CASSAGLADPDEQYF.

V and J are TRBV7-2 and TRBJ2-1; the TCRdb D gene call, TRBD2, has no DNA to confirm it. The CDR3 runs to 16 residues. The germline V gene has CDR1 SGHTA and CDR2 FQGNSA. The CDR3 sequence: CASSFGIAGGLYEQFF.

The rearrangement uses TRBV29-1 and TRBJ1-1. There are 12 residues in the CDR3. Germline V lookup: CDR1 SQVTM, CDR2 ANQGSEA. The CDR3 sequence is CSAWDGGTEAFF.

This sequence joins TRBV3-1 and TRBJ2-3; there is no DNA to check the TCRdb D call of TRBD1. The CDR3 consists of 18 residues. CDR1 and CDR2 (germline): LGHDT, YNNKEL (reference sequence). The CDR3 protein is CASSQDIPPGFGTDTQYF.

The rearrangement uses TRBV4-3 and TRBJ1-6; TCRdb's D call, TRBD1, is unchecked because there is no DNA. The germline CDR1 and CDR2 sequences are LGHNA and YSLEER. The CDR3 has 14 residues. The CDR3 loop reads CASSQGTGNSPLHF.

This chain connects TRBV20-1 to TRBJ2-3; as DNA is missing, the TRBD2 call by TCRdb cannot be tested. CDR3 size: 15 residues. Looked up from germline, CDR1 is DFQATT and CDR2 is SNEGSKA (reference sequence). CDR3 region: CSASGIMASTDTQYF.

This sequence joins TRBV5-1 and TRBJ2-1. From germline, CDR1 is SGHRS and CDR2 YFSETQ. This CDR3 is built from 14 residues. CDR3 in amino acids: CASSLGLGLDEQFF.

This sequence joins TRBV29-1 and TRBJ2-7; the TRBD2 assignment by TCRdb is unverifiable without DNA. Germline CDR1 reads SQVTM; CDR2 reads ANQGSEA. The CDR3 spans 16 residues. CDR3 residues: CSVDGLAGGRGEEQYF.